These 25 T cell receptor beta chains came from one sample sequenced in a study of spatial heterogeneity in lung cancer. One entry per CDR3 protein results from TCRdb running MiXCR on the 5' RACE reads. The sample yields about 94,000 distinct CDR3 sequences, 19% seen once. The sample's time point: blood at routine non-recurrence follow-up after resection. The starting material was PBMCs, obtained at follow-up. The source of these receptors is a male donor with early-stage non-small cell lung cancer.

This clonotype was picked up a small number of times. The gene calls are TRBV7-9 and TRBJ2-2; 13 bases fit TRBD2. The junction had 5 bases not matched to a gene; V was cut back by 5 bases and J by 5 bases. Germline V gives CDR1 SEHNR, CDR2 FQNEAQ (reference sequence). CDR3 length: 16 amino acids. The CDR3 is CASSAGLAGATGELFF. DNA of the CDR3: TGTGCCAGCAGCGCCGGACTAGCGGGAGCAACCGGGGAGCTGTTTTTT.

The CDR3 sequence: CASGPQGAGDTQYF. The DNA of the CDR3 is TGTGCTAGTGGACCCCAGGGGGCTGGAGATACGCAGTATTTT. V is TRBV12-5 and J is TRBJ2-3; 8 positions agree with TRBD1. This CDR3 contains 14 residues. Trimming cost V 6 bases and J 5 bases; bases outside gene matches: 7. Germline V gives CDR1 LGHNT, CDR2 FRNRAP.

The CDR3: CATGTFSGNTIYF. CDR3 bases: TGTGCCACCGGGACTTTCTCTGGAAACACCATATATTTT. The chain is built from TRBV12-3 or TRBV12-4 and TRBJ1-3, with D tentatively TRBD1 (5 bases). Trimming cost V 10 bases and J 0 bases, with 10 bases left between them. The CDR3 length is 13 residues.

This clonotype was detected a few times. The chain is built from TRBV7-9 and TRBJ2-3, with D unclear. The CDR3 contains 16 residues. Trimming removed 4 bases from V and 0 bases from J, with 14 bases in between. CDR1 and CDR2 (germline): SEHNR, FQNEAQ (reference sequence). As DNA, the CDR3 is TGTGCCAGCAGCTCGTTACTAAAGGCTAGCACAGATACGCAGTATTTT. This sequence encodes CASSSLLKASTDTQYF.

V gene TRBV12-3 or TRBV12-4 combines with J gene TRBJ1-5; maybe TRBD1 (5 bases). This CDR3 has 13 amino acids. Deletions cut 4 bases from V and 7 bases from J, with 11 bases between. CDR3 nucleotide sequence: TGTGCCAGCAGTTCGGCCGGGGGACAGCCCCAGCATTTT. Amino acid sequence: CASSSAGGQPQHF.

Concerning this clonotype itself: This may arise from a read error, as a much more abundant clone is one base away. V usage is TRBV12-3 or TRBV12-4 and J usage is TRBJ2-1, with a possible D match to TRBD1 (6 bases). This CDR3 is built from 15 residues. The CDR3 DNA reads TGTGCCAGCAGTTTAGAGGACAGAATTTACAATGAGCAGCTCTTC. Protein sequence: CASSLEDRIYNEQLF.

This chain joins TRBV10-3 and TRBJ1-1; TRBD1 agrees at 10 bases. The V segment lost 2 bases and the J segment 1 base; nucleotides outside the gene matches: 7. This CDR3 is 17 amino acids long. Germline V gene data show CDR1 as ENHRY and CDR2 as SYGVKD. CDR3 protein: CAISEAGTGVENTEAFF. CDR3 DNA sequence: TGTGCCATCAGTGAGGCCGGGACAGGGGTCGAGAACACTGAAGCTTTCTTT.

This clonotype has only a few counts. This sequence joins TRBV27 and TRBJ2-5; the D gene is possibly TRBD1 (6 bases). CDR1 and CDR2 (germline): MNHEY, SMNVEV (reference sequence). This CDR3 has 15 residues. Between the trimmed V and J ends, which lost 6 bases and 4 bases, there was a span of 18 bases. The CDR3 loop is CASRMTTGFRETQYF. The CDR3 DNA follows: TGTGCCAGCAGGATGACGACAGGATTCCGAGAGACCCAGTACTTC.

This clonotype occurred many times. The gene calls are TRBV30 and TRBJ2-5; D gene uncertain. This CDR3 has 12 residues. The V end lost 2 bases, the J end lost 4 bases, and 8 bases lay between the germline ends. Germline assignment: CDR1 GTSNPN and CDR2 SVGIG (reference sequence). This CDR3 is CAWSRNPETQYF. The CDR3 DNA reads TGTGCCTGGAGTAGGAACCCAGAGACCCAGTACTTC.

This clonotype was counted between two and nine times. The chain combines TRBV11-2 with TRBJ2-5; no reliable D call. V dropped 3 bases and J dropped 2 bases, with 7 bases sitting between them. In germline, CDR1 is SGHAT, CDR2 FQNNGV. The CDR3 runs 13 residues. The DNA of the CDR3 is TGTGCCAGCAGCTTCGTCCTTCAAGAGACCCAGTACTTC. Protein sequence: CASSFVLQETQYF.

V and J are TRBV24-1 and TRBJ2-1; 10 bases line up with TRBD2. V lost 4 bases, J lost 8 bases, and 13 bases stayed unmatched. This CDR3 comprises 17 residues. The germline gives CDR1 KGHDR, CDR2 SFDVKD. CDR3 protein: CATSDPVLSGGAHEQFF. Written as DNA, the CDR3 is TGTGCCACCAGTGACCCAGTATTGAGCGGGGGGGCCCATGAGCAGTTCTTC.

The rearrangement joins TRBV6-2 or TRBV6-3 to TRBJ1-5; D uncertain. CDR3 length equals 12 residues. The germline V and J ends were trimmed by 6 bases and 0 bases, with 3 bases remaining between them. Looked up from germline, CDR1 is MNHEY and CDR2 is SVGEGT. The CDR3, as DNA: TGTGCCAGCAGGGATAGCAATCAGCCCCAGCATTTT. Its translation: CASRDSNQPQHF.

This clonotype was found many times. The chain joins TRBV6-1 to TRBJ1-1, with 7 bases that match TRBD1. The V gene's germline CDR1 is MNHNS and CDR2 SASEGT. This CDR3 region has 19 residues. J lost 1 base, V lost 0 bases, and 14 bases had no gene match. CDR3 nucleotides: TGTGCCAGCAGTGAAGCGGGTGATGCGGCAGGGGGGGAGAACACTGAAGCTTTCTTT. Translated: CASSEAGDAAGGENTEAFF.

The gene calls are TRBV7-3 and TRBJ2-5; the match to TRBD2 covers 8 bases. V shed 5 bases, J shed 3 bases, and the junction held 5 bases outside the gene matches. The CDR3 consists of 14 residues. Germline CDR1 and CDR2: SGHTA and FQGTGA. The CDR3 here is CASSPSGSKETQYF. The DNA of the CDR3 is TGTGCCAGCAGCCCCAGCGGGAGTAAAGAGACCCAGTACTTC.

In its sample, this clonotype was seen a few times. CDR3 sequence: CASSPGTPGELFF. The CDR3 DNA is TGTGCCAGCAGTCCAGGAACTCCCGGGGAGCTGTTTTTT. The rearrangement uses TRBV12-3 or TRBV12-4 and TRBJ2-2; D call uncertain. The V end was cut by 5 bases, the J end by 6 bases, with 10 bases between. There are 13 residues in the CDR3.

The chain combines TRBV24-1 with TRBJ2-3, with 9 bases matching TRBD2. The CDR3 sequence is 15 residues long. The J segment lost 5 bases and the V segment lost 9 bases, leaving 11 bases of the junction unmatched. The germline V gene has CDR1 KGHDR and CDR2 SFDVKD. Written as DNA, the CDR3 is TGTGCCACCGGGAGGAGTAGCGGGAGATTAGATACGCAGTATTTT. Its protein is CATGRSSGRLDTQYF.

This clonotype has ten or more counts. The chain uses TRBV7-9 and TRBJ2-5, with TRBD1 identical over 7 bases. The CDR3 covers 13 residues. The germline V gene encodes CDR1 SEHNR and CDR2 FQNEAQ (reference sequence). After removal of 3 bases from V and 2 bases from J, the junction contained 0 bases not matched to a gene. Here the CDR3 reads CASSLGQQETQYF. DNA of the CDR3: TGTGCCAGCAGCTTGGGACAGCAAGAGACCCAGTACTTC.

The CDR3 region is CSASYRGNADTQYF. The DNA of the CDR3 is TGCAGTGCGTCATACCGGGGGAACGCAGATACGCAGTATTTT. V is TRBV20-1 and J is TRBJ2-3, with D possibly being TRBD2 (6 bases). V was trimmed by 6 bases and J by 4 bases, leaving 17 bases between them. The CDR3 has 14 residues. Germline lookup yields CDR1 DFQATT and CDR2 SNEGSKA (reference sequence).

There are a few counts of this clonotype. This chain connects TRBV6-5 to TRBJ1-5, with D possibly TRBD1 on 5 matching bases. The CDR3 consists of 15 residues. Germline CDR1 is MNHEY and CDR2 is SVGAGI. V was cut by 5 bases and J by 10 bases, with 21 bases left in between. CDR3: CASSDGTVGLKPQHF. In nucleotides, the CDR3 is TGTGCCAGCAGTGACGGGACGGTGGGCCTGAAACCCCAGCATTTT.

This clonotype was recorded a few times. This chain links TRBV14 with TRBJ2-3; maybe TRBD2 (6 bases). Trimming left V 0 bases short and J 5 bases short, with 18 bases between. CDR1 is SGHDN and CDR2 is FVKESK in the germline V gene. The CDR3 extends over 17 amino acids. Written as DNA, the CDR3 is TGTGCCAGCAGCCAAGATCTGGGGGGAGTACACGAAGATACGCAGTATTTT. Its translation: CASSQDLGGVHEDTQYF.

A few counts support this clonotype. In nucleotides, the CDR3 is TGTGCCAGCAGGAGGGACAGGGGGCGCGAGGATACGCAGTATTTT. Translated: CASRRDRGREDTQYF. The V gene is TRBV2, the J gene TRBJ2-3; 12 bases map to TRBD1. This CDR3 has 15 residues. Germline loops: CDR1 SNHLY, CDR2 FYNNEI. V shed 6 bases, J shed 6 bases, and the junction held 7 bases outside the gene matches.

The genes are TRBV12-3 or TRBV12-4 and TRBJ1-1; no clear D. The CDR3 sequence is 14 residues long. V was shortened by 8 bases and J by 0 bases, with 13 bases between the two germline ends. CDR3 nucleotide sequence: TGTGCCAGCTGTTATACAGAGATGAACACTGAAGCTTTCTTT. Residues: CASCYTEMNTEAFF.

This clonotype was counted between two and nine times. This sequence joins TRBV12-3 or TRBV12-4 and TRBJ2-1; possibly TRBD1 for D (6 bases). This CDR3 is 14 amino acids long. Trimming shortened V by 4 bases and J by 0 bases, and 7 bases separated the two germline ends. In DNA, the CDR3 is TGTGCCAGCAGTTACAGGGCCTCCTACAATGAGCAGTTCTTC. Translating gives CASSYRASYNEQFF.

The chain links TRBV7-2 to TRBJ2-1; D is unclear. Germline V gene sequence: CDR1 SGHTA, CDR2 FQGNSA. The CDR3 is 11 residues long. V was cut by 1 base and J by 9 bases, with 4 bases left in between. This chain's CDR3 is CASSLDVEQFF. The CDR3 coding sequence is TGTGCCAGCAGCTTAGACGTTGAGCAGTTCTTC.

A few counts support this clonotype. This chain joins TRBV20-1 and TRBJ2-5; TRBD2 is a possible D gene (7 bases). CDR3 size: 15 residues. In germline, CDR1 is DFQATT, CDR2 SNEGSKA (reference sequence). The germline V and J ends were trimmed by 3 bases and 2 bases, with 16 bases remaining between them. The DNA for the CDR3 is TGCAGTGCTAGTGGGGGGCTAGCGGTTCAAGAGACCCAGTACTTC. This gives the protein CSASGGLAVQETQYF.